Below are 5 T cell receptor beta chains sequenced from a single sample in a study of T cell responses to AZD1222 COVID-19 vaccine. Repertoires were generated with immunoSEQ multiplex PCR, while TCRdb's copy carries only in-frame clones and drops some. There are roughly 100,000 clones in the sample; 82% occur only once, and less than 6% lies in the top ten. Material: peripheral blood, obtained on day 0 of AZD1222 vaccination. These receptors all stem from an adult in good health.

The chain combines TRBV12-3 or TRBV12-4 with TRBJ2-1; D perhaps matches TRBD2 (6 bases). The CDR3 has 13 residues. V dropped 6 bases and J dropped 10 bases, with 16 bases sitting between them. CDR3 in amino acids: CASRDPGRWEQFF. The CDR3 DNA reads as TGTGCCAGCAGGGACCCAGGGAGGTGGGAGCAGTTCTTC.

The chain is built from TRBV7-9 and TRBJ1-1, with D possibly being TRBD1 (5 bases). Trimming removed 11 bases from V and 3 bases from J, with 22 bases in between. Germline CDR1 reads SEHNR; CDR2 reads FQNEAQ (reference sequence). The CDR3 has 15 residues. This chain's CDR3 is CAVNVGGHRDTEAFF. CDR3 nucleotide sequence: TGTGCCGTCAACGTGGGGGGTCACAGAGACACTGAAGCTTTCTTT.

CDR3 amino acids: CASSPRPNTEAFF. The CDR3 DNA follows: TGTGCCAGTAGTCCCCGTCCGAACACTGAAGCTTTCTTT. The chain recombines TRBV19 with TRBJ1-1, with D uncertain. This CDR3 has 13 residues. Germline assignment: CDR1 LNHDA and CDR2 SQIVND (reference sequence). The germline V and J ends were trimmed by 5 bases and 1 base, with 8 bases remaining between them. The variable domain in full, completed from reference TRBV19 and TRBJ1-1, reads DGGITQSPKYLFRKEGQNVTLSCEQNLNHDAMYWYRQDPGQGLRLIYYSQIVNDFQKGDIAEGYSVSREKKESFPLTVTSAQKNPTAFYLCASSPRPNTEAFFGQGTRLTVV.

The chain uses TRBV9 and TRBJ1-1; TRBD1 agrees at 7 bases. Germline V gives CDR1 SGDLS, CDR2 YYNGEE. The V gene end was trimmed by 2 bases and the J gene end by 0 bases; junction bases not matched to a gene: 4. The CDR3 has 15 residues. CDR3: CASSVGDSLNTEAFF. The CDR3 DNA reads TGTGCCAGCAGCGTGGGGGACAGTCTGAACACTGAAGCTTTCTTT.

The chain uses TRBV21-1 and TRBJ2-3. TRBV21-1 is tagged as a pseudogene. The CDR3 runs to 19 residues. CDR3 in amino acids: CASSKGGTSGRLVTDTQYF. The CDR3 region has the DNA TGTGCCAGCAGCAAAGGCGGTACCTCAGGCCGACTGGTCACAGATACGCAGTATTTT.